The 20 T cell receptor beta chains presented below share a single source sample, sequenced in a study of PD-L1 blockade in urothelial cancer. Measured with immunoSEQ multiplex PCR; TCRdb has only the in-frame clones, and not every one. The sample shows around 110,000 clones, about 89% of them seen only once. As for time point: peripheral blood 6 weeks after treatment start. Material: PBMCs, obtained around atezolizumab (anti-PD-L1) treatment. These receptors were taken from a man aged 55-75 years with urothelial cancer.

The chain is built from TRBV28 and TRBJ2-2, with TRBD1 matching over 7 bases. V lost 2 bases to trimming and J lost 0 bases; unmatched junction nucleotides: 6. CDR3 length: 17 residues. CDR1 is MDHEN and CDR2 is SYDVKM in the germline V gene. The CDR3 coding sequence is TGTGCCAGCAGTTTACCCTTGGGACAGACGAACACCGGGGAGCTGTTTTTT. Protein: CASSLPLGQTNTGELFF.

CDR3 bases: TGTGCCAGCAGCCAGGGTATAGAGACCCAGTACTTC. This translates into CASSQGIETQYF. V and J are TRBV7-2 and TRBJ2-5; D is perhaps TRBD1 (5 bases). V was cut by 5 bases and J by 4 bases, with 8 bases left in between. CDR3 length: 12 amino acids. Germline CDR1 reads SGHTA; CDR2 reads FQGNSA.

CDR3 in amino acids: CAASTAAGTYEQYF. The CDR3 bases are TGTGCCGCCTCCACGGCCGCGGGGACCTACGAGCAGTACTTC. The chain uses TRBV2 and TRBJ2-7, with D possibly TRBD2 on 6 matching bases. Trimming removed 11 bases from V and 2 bases from J, with 19 bases in between. The CDR3 spans 14 residues. In germline, CDR1 is SNHLY, CDR2 FYNNEI.

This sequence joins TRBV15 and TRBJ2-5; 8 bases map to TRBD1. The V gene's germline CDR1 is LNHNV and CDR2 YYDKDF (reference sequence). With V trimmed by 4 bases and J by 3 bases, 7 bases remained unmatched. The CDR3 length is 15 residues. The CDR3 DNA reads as TGTGCCACCAGCACCCCAGGACAGGGTAAAGAGACCCAGTACTTC. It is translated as CATSTPGQGKETQYF. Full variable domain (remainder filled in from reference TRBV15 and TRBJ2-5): DAMVIQNPRYQVTQFGKPVTLSCSQTLNHNVMYWYQQKSSQAPKLLFHYYDKDFNNEADTPDNFQSRRPNTSFCFLDIRSPGLGDTAMYLCATSTPGQGKETQYFGPGTRLLVL.

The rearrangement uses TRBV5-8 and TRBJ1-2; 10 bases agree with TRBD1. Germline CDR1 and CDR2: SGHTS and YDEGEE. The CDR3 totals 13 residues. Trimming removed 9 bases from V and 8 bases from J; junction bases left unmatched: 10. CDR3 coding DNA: TGTGCCACCCCGACAGGGGGCTGGGTAGGCTACACCTTC. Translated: CATPTGGWVGYTF.

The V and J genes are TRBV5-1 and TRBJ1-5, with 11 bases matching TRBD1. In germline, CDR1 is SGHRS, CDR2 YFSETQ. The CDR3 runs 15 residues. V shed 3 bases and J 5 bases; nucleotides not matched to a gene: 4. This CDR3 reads CASSYGTGGDQPQHF. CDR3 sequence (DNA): TGCGCCAGCAGCTACGGGACAGGGGGGGATCAGCCCCAGCATTTT.

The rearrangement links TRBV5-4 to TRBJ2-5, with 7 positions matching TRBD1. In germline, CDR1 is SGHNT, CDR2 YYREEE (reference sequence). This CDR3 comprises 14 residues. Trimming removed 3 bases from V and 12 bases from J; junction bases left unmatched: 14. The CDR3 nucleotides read TGTGCCAGCAGCTCAGCAGGGGGATCCTCACCCGAGTACTTC. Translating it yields CASSSAGGSSPEYF.

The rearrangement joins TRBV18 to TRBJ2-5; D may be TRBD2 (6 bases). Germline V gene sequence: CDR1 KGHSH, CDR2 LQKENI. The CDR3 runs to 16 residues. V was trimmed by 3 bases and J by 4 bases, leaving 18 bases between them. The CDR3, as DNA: TGTGCCAGCTCACCCCTTTCGCGGGGATCCCCAGAGACCCAGTACTTC. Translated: CASSPLSRGSPETQYF.

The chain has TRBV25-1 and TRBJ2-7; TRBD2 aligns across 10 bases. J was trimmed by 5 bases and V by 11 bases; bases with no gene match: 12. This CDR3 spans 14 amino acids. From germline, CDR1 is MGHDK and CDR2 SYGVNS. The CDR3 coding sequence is TGTGCCGTAGGGGGGGTAGCGGGAGGCGACGAGCAGTACTTC. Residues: CAVGGVAGGDEQYF.

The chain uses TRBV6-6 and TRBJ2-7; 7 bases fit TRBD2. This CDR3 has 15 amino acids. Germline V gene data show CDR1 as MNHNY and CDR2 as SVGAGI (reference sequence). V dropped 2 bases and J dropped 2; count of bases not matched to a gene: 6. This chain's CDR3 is CASSYQGREPYEQYF. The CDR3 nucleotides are TGTGCCAGCAGTTACCAAGGGAGGGAGCCCTACGAGCAGTACTTC.

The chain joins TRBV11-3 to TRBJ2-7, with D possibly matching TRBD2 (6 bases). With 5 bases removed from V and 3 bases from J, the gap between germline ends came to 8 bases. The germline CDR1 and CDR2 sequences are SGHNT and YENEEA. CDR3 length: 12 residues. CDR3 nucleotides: TGTGCCAGCAGCCCCGGGGGCTACGAGCAGTACTTC. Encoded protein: CASSPGGYEQYF.

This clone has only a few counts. CDR3 residues: CASSFGTGPGHEQYF. The DNA for the CDR3 is TGTGCCAGCAGCTTTGGAACAGGGCCAGGGCACGAGCAGTACTTC. The genes are TRBV7-9 and TRBJ2-7, with D possibly matching TRBD1 (6 bases). Trimming stripped 3 bases from V and 5 bases from J, with 17 bases between. This CDR3 is 15 amino acids long. Germline CDR1 and CDR2: SEHNR and FQNEAQ (reference sequence).

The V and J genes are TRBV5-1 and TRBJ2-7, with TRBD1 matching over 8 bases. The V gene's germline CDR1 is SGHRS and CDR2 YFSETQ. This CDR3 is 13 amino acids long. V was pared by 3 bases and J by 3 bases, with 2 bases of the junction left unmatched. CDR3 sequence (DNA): TGCGCCAGCAGCTCGACAGGGGACTACGAGCAGTACTTC. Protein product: CASSSTGDYEQYF.

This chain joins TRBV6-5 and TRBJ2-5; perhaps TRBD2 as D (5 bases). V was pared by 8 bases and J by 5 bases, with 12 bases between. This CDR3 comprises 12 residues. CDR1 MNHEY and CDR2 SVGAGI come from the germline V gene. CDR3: CASGEYGETQYF. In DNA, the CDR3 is TGTGCCAGCGGGGAGTATGGCGAGACCCAGTACTTC.

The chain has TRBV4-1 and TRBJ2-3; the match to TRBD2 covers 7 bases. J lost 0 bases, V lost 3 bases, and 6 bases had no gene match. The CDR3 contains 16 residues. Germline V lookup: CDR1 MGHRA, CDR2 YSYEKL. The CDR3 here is CASSHPLLASTDTQYF. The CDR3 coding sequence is TGCGCCAGCAGCCATCCCTTACTAGCGAGCACAGATACGCAGTATTTT.

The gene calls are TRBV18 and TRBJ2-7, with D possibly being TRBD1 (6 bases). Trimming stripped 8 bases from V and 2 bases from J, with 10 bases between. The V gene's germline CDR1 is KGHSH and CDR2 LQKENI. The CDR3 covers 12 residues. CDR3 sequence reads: CASKTGTYEQYF. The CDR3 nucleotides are TGTGCCAGCAAAACAGGGACCTACGAGCAGTACTTC. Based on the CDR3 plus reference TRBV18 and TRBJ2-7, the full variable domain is NAGVMQNPRHLVRRRGQEARLRCSPMKGHSHVYWYRQLPEEGLKFMVYLQKENIIDESGMPKERFSAEFPKEGPSILRIQQVVRGDSAAYFCASKTGTYEQYFGPGTRLTVT.

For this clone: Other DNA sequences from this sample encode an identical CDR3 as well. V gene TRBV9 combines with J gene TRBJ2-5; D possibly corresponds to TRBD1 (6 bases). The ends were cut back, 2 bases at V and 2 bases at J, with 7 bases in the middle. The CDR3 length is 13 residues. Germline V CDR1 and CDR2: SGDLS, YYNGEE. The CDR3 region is CASSVTGQETQYF. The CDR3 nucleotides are TGTGCCAGCAGCGTGACAGGACAAGAGACCCAGTACTTC.

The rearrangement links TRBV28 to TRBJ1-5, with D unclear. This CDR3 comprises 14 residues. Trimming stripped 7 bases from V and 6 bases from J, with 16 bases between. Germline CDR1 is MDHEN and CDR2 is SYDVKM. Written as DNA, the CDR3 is TGTGCCAGCATTCCCGCCCTCCCGGGTCAGCCCCAGCATTTT. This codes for CASIPALPGQPQHF. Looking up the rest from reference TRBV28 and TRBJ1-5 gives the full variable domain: DVKVTQSSRYLVKRTGEKVFLECVQDMDHENMFWYRQDPGLGLRLIYFSYDVKMKEKGDIPEGYSVSREKKERFSLILESASTNQTSMYLCASIPALPGQPQHFGDGTRLSIL.

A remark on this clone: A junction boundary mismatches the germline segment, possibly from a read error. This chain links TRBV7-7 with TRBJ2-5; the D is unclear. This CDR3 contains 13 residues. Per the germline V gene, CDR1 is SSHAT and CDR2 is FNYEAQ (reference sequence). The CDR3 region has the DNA TGTGCTAGCAGCTTAAGTGGTCGGGAGACCCAGTACTTC. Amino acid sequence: CASSLSGRETQYF.

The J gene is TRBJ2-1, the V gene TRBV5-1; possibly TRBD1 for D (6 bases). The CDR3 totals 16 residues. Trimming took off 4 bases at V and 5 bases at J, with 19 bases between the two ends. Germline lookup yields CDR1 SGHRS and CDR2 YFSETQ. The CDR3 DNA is TGCGCCAGCAGCGGATCAGCAGGGGTGGGAAACAATGAGCAGTTCTTC. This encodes CASSGSAGVGNNEQFF.